The rows below give T cell receptor beta chains drawn from one sample of a study of cytomegalovirus exposure and HLA in healthy donors. Using immunoSEQ multiplex PCR, the repertoire was profiled, and TCRdb retains in-frame clones only, with some absent. The table has about 120,000 clones, roughly four fifths seen once. What was sequenced was PBMCs. The receptors were gathered from a woman younger than 35 in good health and CMV-seronegative. Both conserved end residues are part of each CDR3. D genes are given only for firm matches. Clone size is stated in some rows and not others, as once, few, many or a class when expanded.

CDR3: CASSPLAGGLNTQYF
DNA: TGTGCCAGCAGCCCACTAGCGGGGGGGCTTAATACGCAGTATTTT
J: TRBJ2-3
D: TRBD2
size: NA
V: TRBV27

CDR3: CASSLDVGGNSPLHF
DNA: TGTGCCAGCAGCCTAGACGTGGGCGGGAATTCACCCCTCCACTTT
J: TRBJ1-6
D: NA
size: NA
V: TRBV7-8

CDR3: CAWITVNSNTEAFF
DNA: TGTGCCTGGATTACAGTCAATTCGAACACTGAAGCTTTCTTT
J: TRBJ1-1
D: NA
size: NA
V: TRBV30

CDR3: CASSQASWWQGYNEQFF
DNA: TGTGCCAGCAGCCAAGCCTCCTGGTGGCAGGGCTACAATGAGCAGTTCTTC
J: TRBJ2-1
D: NA
size: NA
V: TRBV14

CDR3: CASRGQFLSGNTIYF
DNA: TGTGCCAGCAGGGGACAGTTCCTCTCTGGAAACACCATATATTTT
J: TRBJ1-3
D: TRBD1
size: once
V: TRBV2

CDR3: CAWSRGVRHSNQPQHF
DNA: TGTGCCTGGAGCCGGGGAGTCCGACATAGCAATCAGCCCCAGCATTTT
J: TRBJ1-5
D: NA
size: NA
V: TRBV30

CDR3: CASSPTGWVNYGYTF
DNA: TGTGCCAGCAGCCCGACAGGGTGGGTCAACTATGGCTACACCTTC
J: TRBJ1-2
D: TRBD1
size: NA
V: TRBV27

CDR3: CASSEEGGAGTEAFF
DNA: TGTGCCAGCAGTGAGGAAGGGGGCGCGGGGACTGAAGCTTTCTTT
J: TRBJ1-1
D: TRBD1
size: NA
V: TRBV6-4

CDR3: CASRSGGTNYGYTF
DNA: TGTGCCAGCAGGAGCGGGGGAACCAACTATGGCTACACCTTC
J: TRBJ1-2
D: NA
size: NA
V: TRBV6-1

CDR3: CASSVRGPTPSYEQYF
DNA: TGTGCCAGCAGCGTTCGAGGCCCTACCCCCTCCTACGAGCAGTACTTC
J: TRBJ2-7
D: NA
size: NA
V: TRBV12-1

CDR3: CASSRRTGSYGYTF
DNA: TGTGCCAGCAGCCGACGGACAGGCTCATATGGCTACACCTTC
J: TRBJ1-2
D: TRBD1
size: NA
V: TRBV11-2

CDR3: CASSTQGAGTEAFF
DNA: TGCGCCAGCAGCACACAGGGGGCCGGGACTGAAGCTTTCTTT
J: TRBJ1-1
D: TRBD1
size: NA
V: TRBV5-1

CDR3: CASSPTRWFTEAFF
DNA: TGTGCCAGCAGCCCCACTCGGTGGTTCACTGAAGCTTTCTTT
J: TRBJ1-1
D: NA
size: NA
V: TRBV6-1

CDR3: CATSRDMNTEAFF
DNA: TGTGCCACCAGCAGAGACATGAACACTGAAGCTTTCTTT
J: TRBJ1-1
D: NA
size: NA
V: TRBV15

CDR3: CASSLVWTVGGGNEQFF
DNA: TGCGCCAGCAGCTTGGTATGGACCGTTGGAGGAGGCAATGAGCAGTTCTTC
J: TRBJ2-1
D: NA
size: NA
V: TRBV5-1

CDR3: CTSSRRLAVGGKIQETQYF
DNA: TGCACCAGCAGCCGGCGACTAGCGGTGGGGGGGAAGATCCAAGAGACCCAGTACTTC
J: TRBJ2-5
D: NA
size: once
V: TRBV1

CDR3: CASSIRLRSSYNEQFF
DNA: TGTGCCAGTAGTATTAGACTACGGAGCTCCTACAATGAGCAGTTCTTC
J: TRBJ2-1
D: NA
size: NA
V: TRBV19

CDR3: CASSSVRLNYGYTF
DNA: TGTGCCAGCAGCTCGGTCCGTTTGAACTATGGCTACACCTTC
J: TRBJ1-2
D: NA
size: NA
V: TRBV5-4

CDR3: CSGKEDYGYTF
DNA: TGCAGTGGGAAAGAGGACTATGGCTACACCTTC
J: TRBJ1-2
D: NA
size: NA
V: TRBV20-1

CDR3: CSVRFGLDTEAFF
DNA: TGCAGCGTGAGGTTTGGGTTGGACACTGAAGCTTTCTTT
J: TRBJ1-1
D: NA
size: once
V: TRBV29-1

CDR3: CASSYSRLGKPQHF
DNA: TGTGCCAGCAGTTACTCGCGGCTCGGGAAGCCCCAGCATTTT
J: TRBJ1-5
D: NA
size: NA
V: TRBV6-5

CDR3: CASSGRTGSSGYTF
DNA: TGTGCCAGCAGCGGACGAACAGGCTCCTCTGGCTACACCTTC
J: TRBJ1-2
D: NA
size: NA
V: TRBV7-2

CDR3: CASSTGTGVTEAFF
DNA: TGTGCCAGCAGCACCGGGACAGGGGTCACTGAAGCTTTCTTT
J: TRBJ1-1
D: TRBD1
size: NA
V: TRBV5-4

CDR3: CASSSTPGQEAYNEQFF
DNA: TGTGCCAGCAGCTCAACGCCGGGACAGGAAGCCTACAATGAGCAGTTCTTC
J: TRBJ2-1
D: TRBD1
size: NA
V: TRBV7-3

CDR3: CASSLEPGKSYEQYF
DNA: TGTGCCAGCAGCTTAGAACCAGGGAAGTCCTACGAGCAGTACTTC
J: TRBJ2-7
D: NA
size: few
V: TRBV7-6

CDR3: CSVETRTGKDTIYF
DNA: TGCAGCGTTGAAACTAGAACAGGGAAGGACACCATATATTTT
J: TRBJ1-3
D: NA
size: NA
V: TRBV29-1

CDR3: CASSSPGRGNEKLFF
DNA: TGCGCCAGCAGTTCCCCAGGCAGGGGAAATGAAAAACTGTTTTTT
J: TRBJ1-4
D: NA
size: NA
V: TRBV10-2

CDR3: CASSQDLQGNGYTF
DNA: TGTGCCAGCAGCCAAGATCTACAGGGGAACGGCTACACCTTC
J: TRBJ1-2
D: TRBD1
size: NA
V: TRBV6-1

CDR3: CASSYSKQDRFIQYF
DNA: TGTGCCAGCAGTTACTCGAAACAGGATAGATTCATTCAGTACTTC
J: TRBJ2-4
D: NA
size: NA
V: TRBV6-5

CDR3: CASSYMGRQMNTEAFF
DNA: TGTGCCAGCAGTTATATGGGGCGCCAAATGAACACTGAAGCTTTCTTT
J: TRBJ1-1
D: NA
size: once
V: TRBV6-5

CDR3: CASRPTGGEAFF
DNA: TGTGCCAGCAGACCAACAGGGGGCGAAGCTTTCTTT
J: TRBJ1-1
D: TRBD1
size: once
V: TRBV7-9

CDR3: CASSLGGQGRNTIYF
DNA: TGTGCCAGCAGCTTAGGAGGACAGGGGAGAAACACCATATATTTT
J: TRBJ1-3
D: TRBD1
size: NA
V: TRBV7-6

CDR3: CAPRQGTTEAFF
DNA: TGTGCCCCCCGACAGGGGACCACTGAAGCTTTCTTT
J: TRBJ1-1
D: TRBD1
size: NA
V: TRBV27

CDR3: CASSSPGQGYGYTF
DNA: TGCGCCAGCAGCTCCCCGGGACAGGGGTATGGCTACACCTTC
J: TRBJ1-2
D: TRBD1
size: NA
V: TRBV5-1

CDR3: CTSRGLAGYNEQFF
DNA: TGCACCAGCAGGGGGCTAGCGGGGTACAATGAGCAGTTCTTC
J: TRBJ2-1
D: NA
size: NA
V: TRBV1

CDR3: CASSPNPGTGGDGYTF
DNA: TGCGCCAGCAGCCCAAACCCCGGGACAGGGGGCGATGGCTACACCTTC
J: TRBJ1-2
D: TRBD1
size: once
V: TRBV5-1

CDR3: CASSPLDRVMREQYF
DNA: TGTGCCAGCAGCCCACTGGACAGGGTAATGCGCGAGCAGTACTTC
J: TRBJ2-7
D: TRBD1
size: NA
V: TRBV7-2

CDR3: CATRLAGGQYEQYF
DNA: TGTGCCACCAGACTAGCGGGGGGGCAGTACGAGCAGTACTTC
J: TRBJ2-7
D: TRBD2
size: NA
V: TRBV6-1

CDR3: CASSLRRDYQETQYF
DNA: TGCGCCAGCTCTCTAAGGAGGGACTACCAAGAGACCCAGTACTTC
J: TRBJ2-5
D: NA
size: NA
V: TRBV10-2

CDR3: CASSPPGGNTEAFF
DNA: TGTGCCAGCAGCCCCCCCGGGGGGAACACTGAAGCTTTCTTT
J: TRBJ1-1
D: NA
size: NA
V: TRBV7-2

CDR3: CASSLQGSSYNSPLHF
DNA: TGCGCCAGCAGCCTACAGGGGAGCTCCTATAATTCACCCCTCCACTTT
J: TRBJ1-6
D: TRBD1
size: NA
V: TRBV4-1

CDR3: CASSLGGTSGRETQYF
DNA: TGTGCCAGCAGCCTGGGGGGGACTAGCGGGCGAGAGACCCAGTACTTC
J: TRBJ2-5
D: TRBD2
size: NA
V: TRBV7-3

CDR3: CASSETPGTEAFF
DNA: TGTGCCAGCAGTGAAACCCCGGGCACTGAAGCTTTCTTT
J: TRBJ1-1
D: NA
size: NA
V: TRBV2

CDR3: CASSLSRGPDTQYF
DNA: TGCGCCAGCAGCTTAAGCAGGGGGCCAGATACGCAGTATTTT
J: TRBJ2-3
D: TRBD1
size: NA
V: TRBV5-1

CDR3: CASSVDNPGQGKTEAFF
DNA: TGTGCCAGCAGCGTGGACAACCCGGGACAGGGGAAAACTGAAGCTTTCTTT
J: TRBJ1-1
D: TRBD1
size: few
V: TRBV9

CDR3: CASSLQGDEQYF
DNA: TGCGCCAGCAGCTTACAGGGGGACGAGCAGTACTTC
J: TRBJ2-7
D: TRBD1
size: NA
V: TRBV5-1

CDR3: CASSFTGYNSPLHF
DNA: TGTGCCAGCAGTTTCACAGGCTATAATTCACCCCTCCACTTT
J: TRBJ1-6
D: NA
size: NA
V: TRBV27

CDR3: CASRPAGTASYGYTF
DNA: TGTGCCAGCAGGCCGGCCGGGACAGCTTCTTATGGCTACACCTTC
J: TRBJ1-2
D: TRBD1
size: few
V: TRBV6-1

CDR3: CASTRDSYNEQFF
DNA: TGTGCCAGCACCCGGGACTCCTACAATGAGCAGTTCTTC
J: TRBJ2-1
D: NA
size: NA
V: TRBV2

CDR3: CASKPQGAPASEQYF
DNA: TGTGCCAGCAAACCACAGGGGGCTCCGGCGAGCGAGCAGTACTTC
J: TRBJ2-7
D: TRBD1
size: few
V: TRBV6-1

CDR3: CASSLGQGGEQYF
DNA: TGTGCCAGCAGCTTGGGGCAGGGGGGCGAGCAGTACTTC
J: TRBJ2-7
D: NA
size: NA
V: TRBV5-5